The present T cell receptor (beta chain) was sequenced within a study of blood T cell repertoires in COVID-19. Study at large: The cDNA or gDNA used as material had been derived from T cells, B-cell-depleted T cells, or PBMCs.

Clones were read by immunoSEQ multiplex PCR, and TCRdb kept only the in-frame ones, dropping some. The table lists tens of thousands of clones, about 89% of them singletons. Participants' own reports of clinical history determined their cohort assignment. The germline V gene has CDR1 SGHTA and CDR2 FQGNSA. The CDR3 spans 14 residues. V was pared by 5 bases and J by 1 base, with 11 bases between. The chain combines TRBV7-2 with TRBJ1-1, with D possibly being TRBD1 (5 bases). The TCR sequence derives from a woman between 50 and 59 years old with acute COVID-19. Sequenced sample: PBMCs or T cells enriched from blood (not recorded which). DNA of the CDR3: TGTGCCAGCAGCACGGGACTGACGAACACTGAAGCTTTCTTT. It encodes CASSTGLTNTEAFF.